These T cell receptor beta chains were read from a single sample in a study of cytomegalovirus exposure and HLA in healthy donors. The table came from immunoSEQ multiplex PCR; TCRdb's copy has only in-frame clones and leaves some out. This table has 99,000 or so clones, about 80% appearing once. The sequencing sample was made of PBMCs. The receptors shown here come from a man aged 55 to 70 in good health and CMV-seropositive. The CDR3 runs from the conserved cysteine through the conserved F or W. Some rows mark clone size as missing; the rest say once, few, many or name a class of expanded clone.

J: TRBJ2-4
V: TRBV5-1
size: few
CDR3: CASSLGDRFDYLAKNIQYF

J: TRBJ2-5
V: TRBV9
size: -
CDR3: CASSVAGLLKETQYF

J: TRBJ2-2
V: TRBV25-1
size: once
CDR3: CASSEYVPGGKTGELFF

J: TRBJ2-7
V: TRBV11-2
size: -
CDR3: CASSAGTYEQYF

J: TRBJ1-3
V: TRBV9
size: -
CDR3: CASSVGFDRVEGNTIYF

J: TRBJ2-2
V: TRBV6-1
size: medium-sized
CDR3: CASSALSETGELFF

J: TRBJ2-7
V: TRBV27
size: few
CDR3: CASRLTSGGGSEQYF

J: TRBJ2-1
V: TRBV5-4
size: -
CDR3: CASSLGQGPYNEQFF

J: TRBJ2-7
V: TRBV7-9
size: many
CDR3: CASSPARQVTYEQYF

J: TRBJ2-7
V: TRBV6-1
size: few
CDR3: CASRGQNTNSYEQYF

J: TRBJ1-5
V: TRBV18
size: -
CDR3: CASSQDGGQPQHF

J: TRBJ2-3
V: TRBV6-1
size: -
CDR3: CASSPLTGSQGTQYF

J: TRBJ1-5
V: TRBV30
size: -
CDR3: CAWSGVGTGAISQPQHF

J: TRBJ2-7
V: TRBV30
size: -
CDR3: CAWDRDRVQGEQYF

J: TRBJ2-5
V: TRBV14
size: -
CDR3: CASSQDREEETQYF

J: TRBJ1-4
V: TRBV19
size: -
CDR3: CASSTRRGLNEKLFF

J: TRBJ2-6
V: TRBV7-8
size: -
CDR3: CASSLLLSGANVLTF

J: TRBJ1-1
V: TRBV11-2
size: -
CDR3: CASSLGQGQTSEAFF

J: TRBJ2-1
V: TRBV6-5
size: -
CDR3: CASSYEGAVYNEQFF

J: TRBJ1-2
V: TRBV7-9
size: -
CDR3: CASSLGGLNYGYTF

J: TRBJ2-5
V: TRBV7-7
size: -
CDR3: CASSPGQSFVETQYF

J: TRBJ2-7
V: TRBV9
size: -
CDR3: CASSVTSGTGYEQYF

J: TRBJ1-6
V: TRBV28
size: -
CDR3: CASSKRRQGNSPLHF

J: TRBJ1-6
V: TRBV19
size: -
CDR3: CASGENSPLHF

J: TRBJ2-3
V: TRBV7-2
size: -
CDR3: CASSLDSGGAITQYF

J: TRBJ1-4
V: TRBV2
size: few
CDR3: CASSEETGWGKEKLFF

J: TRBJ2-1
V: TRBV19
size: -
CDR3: CASSIGSGGIYNEQFF

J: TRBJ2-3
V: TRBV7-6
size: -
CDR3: CASVSGVFTDTQYF

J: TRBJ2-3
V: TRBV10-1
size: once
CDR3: CASSGYPGQGADTQYF

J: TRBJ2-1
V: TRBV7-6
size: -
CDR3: CASSLGAGGYNEQFF

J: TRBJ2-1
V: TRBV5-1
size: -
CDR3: CASSLGLEPSIYNEQFF

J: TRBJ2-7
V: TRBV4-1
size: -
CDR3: CASSQDSSRIYPYEQYF

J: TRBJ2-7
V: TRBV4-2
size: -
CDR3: CASSQVTGSYEQYF

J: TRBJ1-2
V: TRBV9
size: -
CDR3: CASSDPTGPNGYTF

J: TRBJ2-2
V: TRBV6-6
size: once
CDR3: CAGRLAVNTGELFF